Sequencing of this TCR beta chain was carried out in a study of blood T cells in healthy people across ages. Study-level information: About one barcoded beta molecule per two T cells was the capture yield of template switching. Notes on the study in general: Aged donors had fewer naive CD4+ cells and lower diversity than long-lived donors.

It was with a sample-barcoded 5' primer and a J-beta primer mix that a second PCR of roughly 7 to 12 cycles was run. CDR3-containing paired-end reads numbering at least 2.5 million came from each sample. Via MiXCR, TCRdb re-called the 5' RACE reads, giving one row per CDR3 protein. The profile covers 700,000 to 950,000 distinct CDR3 sequences, with nearly 60% appearing a single time and 20% to 25% taken by the ten largest. The CDR3 is made up of 15 amino acids. In germline, CDR1 is KGHSH, CDR2 LQKENI. The trim removed 5 bases at V and 5 bases at J, leaving 9 bases unmatched. A remark on this clonotype: Its antigen is not identified.

The source of this sequence is a man under 40 in good health. Sequencing input: blood. V is TRBV18 and J is TRBJ2-5; 9 nucleotides align to TRBD1. CDR3 sequence reads: CASSSSTGGVETQYF. The CDR3 DNA reads as TGTGCCAGCTCATCCAGCACAGGGGGCGTGGAGACCCAGTACTTC. Looking up the rest from reference TRBV18 and TRBJ2-5 gives the full variable domain: NAGVMQNPRHLVRRRGQEARLRCSPMKGHSHVYWYRQLPEEGLKFMVYLQKENIIDESGMPKERFSAEFPKEGPSILRIQQVVRGDSAAYFCASSSSTGGVETQYFGPGTRLLVL.